These T cell receptor beta chains were read from a single sample in a study of early stage breast cancer tumors. Clones were sequenced by immunoSEQ multiplex PCR, and TCRdb holds only the in-frame ones, with some missing. The sample has about 5,000 clones; roughly 64% are singletons. The specimen sequenced was breast tumor tissue. These receptors came from a person aged 45 to 59 with breast cancer. Both conserved end residues are trimmed from each CDR3.

j_call v_call cdr3_aa
TRBJ2-1 TRBV6-4 ASSEGTSDHNEQF
TRBJ2-6 TRBV19 ASSSRAGANVLT
TRBJ2-7 TRBV7-8 ASSSQQGRSSYEQY
TRBJ1-6 TRBV7-2 ASSLGPGYNSPLH
TRBJ1-6 TRBV5-6 ASSLAGGADSPLH
TRBJ2-7 TRBV30 AWRSPGPYEQY
TRBJ2-5 TRBV7-9 ASSPYPGTVHQETQY
TRBJ2-7 TRBV5-4 ASSDRGQGDNEQY
TRBJ1-3 TRBV5-1 ASSLAPGDSGNTIY
TRBJ2-5 TRBV19 ASSKGGDVETQY
TRBJ1-1 TRBV28 ASSTDREAF